These T cell receptor beta chains were read from a single sample in a study of blood T cell repertoires in COVID-19. Method: immunoSEQ multiplex PCR; TCRdb's copy keeps in-frame clones and lacks some. The data hold about 210,000 clones, with more than 70% observed a single time. Sequencing was carried out using peripheral blood. These receptors were collected from a man aged 50-59 years with active or convalescent COVID-19. CDR3s include the opening cysteine and the closing phenylalanine or tryptophan. Fields, in order: clone size, J gene, D gene, V gene, CDR3 DNA, CDR3 protein. D genes are given only for firm matches. Part of the rows lack a size; the others show once, few, many or a class for expanded clones.

clone_size: few; j_call: TRBJ2-1; d_call: TRBD1; v_call: TRBV29-1; cdr3_nt: TGCAGCGTTGGGACAGGGGGCTACAATGAGCAGTTCTTC; cdr3_aa: CSVGTGGYNEQFF
clone_size: .; j_call: TRBJ1-2; d_call: .; v_call: TRBV4-1; cdr3_nt: TGCGCCAGCAGCCAACCCATCAGGGGAGACTATGGCTACACCTTC; cdr3_aa: CASSQPIRGDYGYTF
clone_size: .; j_call: TRBJ2-5; d_call: TRBD2; v_call: TRBV4-1; cdr3_nt: TGCGCCAGCAGCCACCTTAGCGGGTCGGGTACCCAGTACTTC; cdr3_aa: CASSHLSGSGTQYF
clone_size: few; j_call: TRBJ2-5; d_call: TRBD2; v_call: TRBV5-1; cdr3_nt: TGCGCCAGCACCCCGACTAGCGGGGGCCGGGAGACCCAGTACTTC; cdr3_aa: CASTPTSGGRETQYF
clone_size: .; j_call: TRBJ1-3; d_call: .; v_call: TRBV7-2; cdr3_nt: TGTGCCAGCAGCTTAGTCAGGCTTCAATCTGGAAACACCATATATTTT; cdr3_aa: CASSLVRLQSGNTIYF
clone_size: .; j_call: TRBJ1-1; d_call: .; v_call: TRBV5-1; cdr3_nt: TGCGCCAGCAGCTTGAATTCGCAGGGGAATGAAGCTTTCTTT; cdr3_aa: CASSLNSQGNEAFF
clone_size: .; j_call: TRBJ1-5; d_call: .; v_call: TRBV6-1; cdr3_nt: TGTGCCAGCAGTGAGGTGTGGAACTACAATCAGCCCCAGCATTTT; cdr3_aa: CASSEVWNYNQPQHF
clone_size: .; j_call: TRBJ2-3; d_call: TRBD1; v_call: TRBV5-1; cdr3_nt: TGCGCCAGCAGCTTGGGGGCCGGGACAGGGGGCATAGATACGCAGTATTTT; cdr3_aa: CASSLGAGTGGIDTQYF
clone_size: .; j_call: TRBJ2-7; d_call: .; v_call: TRBV6-6; cdr3_nt: TGTGCCAGCGCGGGCGAGCAGTACTTC; cdr3_aa: CASAGEQYF
clone_size: few; j_call: TRBJ1-5; d_call: .; v_call: TRBV5-5; cdr3_nt: TGTGCCAGCAGCCCGACACTGTATCAGCCCCAGCATTTT; cdr3_aa: CASSPTLYQPQHF
clone_size: once; j_call: TRBJ2-3; d_call: TRBD2; v_call: TRBV9; cdr3_nt: TGTGCCAGCGGGCGGGGGTACTCCACAGATACGCAGTATTTT; cdr3_aa: CASGRGYSTDTQYF
clone_size: .; j_call: TRBJ1-2; d_call: TRBD1; v_call: TRBV27; cdr3_nt: TGTGCCAGCACCATAAGCGGGACAGGGCTTTCTAACTATGGCTACACCTTC; cdr3_aa: CASTISGTGLSNYGYTF
clone_size: .; j_call: TRBJ2-4; d_call: TRBD2; v_call: TRBV2; cdr3_nt: TGTGCCAGCACTATGGAGCGGGGACTAGCCAAAAACATTCAGTACTTC; cdr3_aa: CASTMERGLAKNIQYF
clone_size: .; j_call: TRBJ1-2; d_call: TRBD1; v_call: TRBV7-9; cdr3_nt: TGTGCCAGCAGCACGCGCCTCCGACAGGGGATATATGGCTACACCTTC; cdr3_aa: CASSTRLRQGIYGYTF
clone_size: .; j_call: TRBJ2-7; d_call: .; v_call: TRBV7-9; cdr3_nt: TGTGCCAGCAGCGCCGGGGGCGAGCAGTACTTC; cdr3_aa: CASSAGGEQYF
clone_size: .; j_call: TRBJ1-2; d_call: .; v_call: TRBV19; cdr3_nt: TGTGCCAGTAGTATACTCGGGGTCGGCTACACCTTC; cdr3_aa: CASSILGVGYTF
clone_size: .; j_call: TRBJ1-6; d_call: .; v_call: TRBV6-1; cdr3_nt: TGTGCCAGCAGTGAAAACCGGGTCGTCCTTTTCACGCCCCTCCACTTT; cdr3_aa: CASSENRVVLFTPLHF
clone_size: .; j_call: TRBJ1-5; d_call: .; v_call: TRBV6-6; cdr3_nt: TGTGCCAGCAGTTACTCGTGGAGTCAGCCCCAGCATTTT; cdr3_aa: CASSYSWSQPQHF
clone_size: .; j_call: TRBJ2-7; d_call: TRBD2; v_call: TRBV6-5; cdr3_nt: TGTGCCAGCAGAACTAGCGGGGGGCCCTACGAGCAGTACTTC; cdr3_aa: CASRTSGGPYEQYF
clone_size: .; j_call: TRBJ1-1; d_call: .; v_call: TRBV5-1; cdr3_nt: TGCGCCAGCAGTCTGCGGGGCAGGATCACTGAAGCTTTCTTT; cdr3_aa: CASSLRGRITEAFF
clone_size: .; j_call: TRBJ1-1; d_call: TRBD1; v_call: TRBV28; cdr3_nt: TGTGCCAGCAGTTTACCCGGCGGCAGGGGGCCGGGCACTGAAGCTTTCTTT; cdr3_aa: CASSLPGGRGPGTEAFF
clone_size: .; j_call: TRBJ1-6; d_call: TRBD1; v_call: TRBV27; cdr3_nt: TGTGCCAGCAGTTTACGGACAGGGATGAGTTCACCCCTCCACTTT; cdr3_aa: CASSLRTGMSSPLHF
clone_size: .; j_call: TRBJ1-1; d_call: .; v_call: TRBV7-9; cdr3_nt: TGTGCCAGCAGCCCGCCTATCACGAACACTGAAGCTTTCTTT; cdr3_aa: CASSPPITNTEAFF
clone_size: .; j_call: TRBJ1-1; d_call: .; v_call: TRBV19; cdr3_nt: TGTGCCAGTAGTATGTCAGGGAATAGGAACACTGAAGCTTTCTTT; cdr3_aa: CASSMSGNRNTEAFF
clone_size: .; j_call: TRBJ1-4; d_call: .; v_call: TRBV5-1; cdr3_nt: TGCGCCAGCAGCTTGGCGGGTAATGAAAAACTGTTTTTT; cdr3_aa: CASSLAGNEKLFF
clone_size: .; j_call: TRBJ1-3; d_call: TRBD1; v_call: TRBV28; cdr3_nt: TGTGCCAGCAGTTTCGGGGACAGGGTATACACCATATATTTT; cdr3_aa: CASSFGDRVYTIYF